This T cell receptor beta chain was profiled in a study of molecular identifiers for immune sequencing clone quantification. This clonotype occurred many times. TCRdb analysed the PCR reads with MiXCR anew, one entry per CDR3 protein. The top ten clones hold 0.85% of a sample with under 650,000 distinct CDR3 sequences, nearly 20% of them seen once. This CDR3 is 15 amino acids long. The V gene's germline CDR1 is MGHRA and CDR2 YSYEKL. Trimming cost V 0 bases and J 3 bases, with 11 bases left between them. This rearrangement joins TRBV4-1 to TRBJ2-5; D unresolved. The clonotype was recovered from a human donor in good health. Some libraries in this study had Jurkat cell RNA spiked in. The sequenced sample was naive CD8+ T cells from blood, with Jurkat cell RNA spiked in. Subset here: FACS-sorted CD8+CD4-CCR7+CD45RA+ naive T cells. CDR3 coding DNA: TGCGCCAGCAGCCAAGACCGAACACGCAAAGAGACCCAGTACTTC. This codes for CASSQDRTRKETQYF.